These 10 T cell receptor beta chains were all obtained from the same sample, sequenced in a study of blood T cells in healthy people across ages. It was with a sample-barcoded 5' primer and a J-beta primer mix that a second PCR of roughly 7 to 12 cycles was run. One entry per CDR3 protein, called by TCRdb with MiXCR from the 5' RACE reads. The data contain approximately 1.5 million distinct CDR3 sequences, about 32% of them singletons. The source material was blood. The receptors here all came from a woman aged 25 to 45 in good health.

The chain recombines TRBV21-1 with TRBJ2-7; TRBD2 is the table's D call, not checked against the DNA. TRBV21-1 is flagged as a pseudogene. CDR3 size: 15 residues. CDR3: CASSKDEDSSYEQYF. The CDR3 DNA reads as TGTGCCAGCAGCAAAGACGAGGACTCCTCCTACGAGCAGTACTTC.

For the CDR3, the DNA is TGCGCCAGCGCCCCGGGACCGTACTATGGCTACACCTTC. This sequence encodes CASAPGPYYGYTF. The genes are TRBV5-1 and TRBJ1-2, with D possibly matching TRBD1 (5 bases). CDR3 length: 13 residues. V dropped 7 bases and J dropped 3 bases, with 13 bases sitting between them. CDR1 and CDR2 from the germline V gene are SGHRS and YFSETQ.

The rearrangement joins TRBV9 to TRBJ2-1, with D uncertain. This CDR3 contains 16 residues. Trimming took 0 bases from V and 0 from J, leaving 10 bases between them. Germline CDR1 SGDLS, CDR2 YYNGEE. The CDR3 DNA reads TGTGCCAGCAGCGTAGGAAAGAGGAGCTCCTACAATGAGCAGTTCTTC. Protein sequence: CASSVGKRSSYNEQFF.

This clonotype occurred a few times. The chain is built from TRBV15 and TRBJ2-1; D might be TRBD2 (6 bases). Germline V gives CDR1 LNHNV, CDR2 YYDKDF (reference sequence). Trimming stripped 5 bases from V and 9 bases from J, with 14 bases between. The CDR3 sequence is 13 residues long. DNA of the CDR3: TGTGCCACCAGCTCCCTACGGGGACTTGAGCAGTTCTTC. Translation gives CATSSLRGLEQFF.

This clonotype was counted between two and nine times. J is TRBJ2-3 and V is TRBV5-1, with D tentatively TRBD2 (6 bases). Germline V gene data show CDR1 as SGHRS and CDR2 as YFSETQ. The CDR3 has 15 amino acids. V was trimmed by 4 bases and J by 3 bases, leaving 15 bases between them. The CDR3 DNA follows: TGCGCCAGCAGCCCCCCCAGCGGGCCGACAGATACGCAGTATTTT. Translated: CASSPPSGPTDTQYF.

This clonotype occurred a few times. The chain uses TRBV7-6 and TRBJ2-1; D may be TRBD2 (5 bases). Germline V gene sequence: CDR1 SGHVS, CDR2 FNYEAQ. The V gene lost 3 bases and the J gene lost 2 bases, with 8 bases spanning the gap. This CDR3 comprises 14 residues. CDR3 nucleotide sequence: TGTGCCAGCAGCTTTCCGGGAACCTACAATGAGCAGTTCTTC. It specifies CASSFPGTYNEQFF.

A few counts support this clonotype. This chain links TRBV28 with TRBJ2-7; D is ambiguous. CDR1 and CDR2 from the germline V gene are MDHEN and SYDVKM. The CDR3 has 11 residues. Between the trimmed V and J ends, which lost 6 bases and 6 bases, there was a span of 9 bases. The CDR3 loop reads CASRLFSEQYF. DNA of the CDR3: TGTGCCAGCAGACTCTTTTCCGAGCAGTACTTC.

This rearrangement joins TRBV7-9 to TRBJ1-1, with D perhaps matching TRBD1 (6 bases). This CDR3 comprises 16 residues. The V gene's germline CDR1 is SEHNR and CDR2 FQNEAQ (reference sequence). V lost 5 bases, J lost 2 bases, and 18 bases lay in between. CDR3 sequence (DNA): TGTGCCAGCAGCCTGGAAGGGGGTTCTCACAACACTGAAGCTTTCTTT. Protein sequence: CASSLEGGSHNTEAFF.

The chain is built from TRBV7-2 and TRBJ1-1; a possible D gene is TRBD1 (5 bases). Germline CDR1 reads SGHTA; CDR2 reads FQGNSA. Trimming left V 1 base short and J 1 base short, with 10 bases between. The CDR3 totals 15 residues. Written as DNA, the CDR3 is TGTGCCAGCAGCTTAGGGGACGGACGGAACACTGAAGCTTTCTTT. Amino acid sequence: CASSLGDGRNTEAFF.

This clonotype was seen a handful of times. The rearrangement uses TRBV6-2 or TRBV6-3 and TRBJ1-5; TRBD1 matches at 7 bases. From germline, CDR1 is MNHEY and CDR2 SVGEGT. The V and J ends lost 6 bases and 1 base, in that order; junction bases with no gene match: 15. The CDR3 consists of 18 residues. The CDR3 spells CASRPRTGLGGSNQPQHF. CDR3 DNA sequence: TGTGCCAGCAGACCCCGGACAGGCCTGGGGGGAAGCAATCAGCCCCAGCATTTT.